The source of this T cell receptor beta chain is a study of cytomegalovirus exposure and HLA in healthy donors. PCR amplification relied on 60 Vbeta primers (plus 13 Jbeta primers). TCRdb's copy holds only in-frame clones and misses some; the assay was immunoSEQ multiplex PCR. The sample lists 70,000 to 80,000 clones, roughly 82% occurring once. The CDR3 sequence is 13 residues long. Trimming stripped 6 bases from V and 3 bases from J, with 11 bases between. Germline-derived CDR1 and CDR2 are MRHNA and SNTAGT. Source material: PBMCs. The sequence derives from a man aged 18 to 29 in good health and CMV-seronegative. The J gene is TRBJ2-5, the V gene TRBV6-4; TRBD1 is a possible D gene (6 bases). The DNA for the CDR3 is TGTGCCAGCAGCAGGACAGCAGAAGAGACCCAGTACTTC. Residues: CASSRTAEETQYF.